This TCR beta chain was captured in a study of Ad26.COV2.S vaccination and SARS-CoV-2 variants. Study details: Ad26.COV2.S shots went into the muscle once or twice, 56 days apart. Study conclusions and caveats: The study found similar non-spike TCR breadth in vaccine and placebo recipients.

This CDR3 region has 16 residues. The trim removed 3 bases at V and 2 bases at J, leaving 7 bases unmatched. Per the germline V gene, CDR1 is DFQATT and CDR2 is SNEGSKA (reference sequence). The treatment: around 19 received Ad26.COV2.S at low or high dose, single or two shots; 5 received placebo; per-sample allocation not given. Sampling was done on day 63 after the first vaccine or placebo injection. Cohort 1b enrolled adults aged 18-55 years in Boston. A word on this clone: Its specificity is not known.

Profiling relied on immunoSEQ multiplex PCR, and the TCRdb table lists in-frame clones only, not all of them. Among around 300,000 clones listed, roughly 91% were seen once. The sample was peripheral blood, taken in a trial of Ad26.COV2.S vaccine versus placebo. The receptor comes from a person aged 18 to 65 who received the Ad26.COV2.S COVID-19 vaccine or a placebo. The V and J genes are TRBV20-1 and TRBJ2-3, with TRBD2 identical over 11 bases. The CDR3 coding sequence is TGCAGTGCTAGTTCCGGGACTAGCGGTTTCACAGATACGCAGTATTTT. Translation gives CSASSGTSGFTDTQYF.